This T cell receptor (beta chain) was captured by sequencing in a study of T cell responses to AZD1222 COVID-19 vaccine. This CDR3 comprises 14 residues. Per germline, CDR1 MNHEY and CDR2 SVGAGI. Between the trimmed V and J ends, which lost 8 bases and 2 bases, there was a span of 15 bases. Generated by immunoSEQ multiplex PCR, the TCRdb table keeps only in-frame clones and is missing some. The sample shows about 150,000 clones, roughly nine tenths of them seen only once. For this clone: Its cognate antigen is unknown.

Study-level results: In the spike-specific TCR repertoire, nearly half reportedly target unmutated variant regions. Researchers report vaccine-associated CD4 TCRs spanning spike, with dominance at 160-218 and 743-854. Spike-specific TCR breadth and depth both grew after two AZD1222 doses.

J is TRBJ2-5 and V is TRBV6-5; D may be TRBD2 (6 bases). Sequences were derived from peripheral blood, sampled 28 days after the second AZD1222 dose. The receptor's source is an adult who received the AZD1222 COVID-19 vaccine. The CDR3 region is CASAGRLGQETQYF. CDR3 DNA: TGTGCCAGCGCGGGGCGTCTGGGGCAAGAGACCCAGTACTTC.